This T cell receptor beta chain was documented in a study of post-analysis software for immune sequencing data. Study background: Both relapsing-remitting and secondary progressive multiple sclerosis featured among the disease courses, as did progressive-relapsing multiple sclerosis.

The germline V gene has CDR1 MGHRA and CDR2 YSYEKL. Trimming took 2 bases from V and 13 from J; bases not matched to a gene: 11. This CDR3 region has 14 residues. Regarding the study as a whole: Five TRBV segments were more frequent in patients than controls; TRBV5-6, TRBV5-1 and TRBV20-1 belonged to this group.

This clonotype has only a few counts. Its antigen is not identified. Unique molecular identifiers tagged the TCR beta cDNA libraries. One entry per CDR3 protein results from TCRdb running MiXCR on the PCR reads. The sample has roughly 620,000 distinct CDR3 sequences, around 47% seen once. Sample: blood. The chain uses TRBV4-1 and TRBJ2-1; 7 bases are a match to TRBD1. The clonotype was recovered from a girl aged 10-17 years with multiple sclerosis. CDR3 loop: CASSQLPKGQRQFF. CDR3 DNA: TGCGCCAGCAGCCAACTCCCGAAGGGACAGCGACAGTTCTTC.